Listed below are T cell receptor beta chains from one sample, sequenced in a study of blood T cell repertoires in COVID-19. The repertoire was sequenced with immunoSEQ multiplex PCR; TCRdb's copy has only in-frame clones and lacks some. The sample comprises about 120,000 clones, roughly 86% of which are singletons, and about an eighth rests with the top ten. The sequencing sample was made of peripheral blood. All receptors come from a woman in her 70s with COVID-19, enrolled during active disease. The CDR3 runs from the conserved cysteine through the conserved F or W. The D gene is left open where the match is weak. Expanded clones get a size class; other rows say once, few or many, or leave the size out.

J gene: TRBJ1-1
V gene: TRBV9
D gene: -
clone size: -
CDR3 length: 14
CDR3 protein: CASSSQGANTEAFF
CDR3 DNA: TGTGCCAGCAGCTCACAGGGCGCGAACACTGAAGCTTTCTTT

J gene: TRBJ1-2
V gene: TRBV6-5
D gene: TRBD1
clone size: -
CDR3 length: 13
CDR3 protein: CASRLQGALGYTF
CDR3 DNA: TGTGCCAGCAGGCTCCAGGGGGCGCTAGGCTACACCTTC

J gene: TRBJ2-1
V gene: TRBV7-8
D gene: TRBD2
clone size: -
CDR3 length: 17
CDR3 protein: CASSLLRAGGSFGEQFF
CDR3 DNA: TGTGCCAGCAGCCTTTTGCGTGCGGGGGGATCGTTCGGTGAGCAGTTCTTC

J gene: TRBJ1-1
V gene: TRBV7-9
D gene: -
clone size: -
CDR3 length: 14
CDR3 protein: CASSLQGMNTEAFF
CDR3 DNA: TGTGCCAGCAGCTTACAGGGTATGAACACTGAAGCTTTCTTT

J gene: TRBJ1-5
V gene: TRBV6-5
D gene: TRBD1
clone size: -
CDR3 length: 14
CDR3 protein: CASRAGTGSQPQHF
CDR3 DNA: TGTGCCAGCAGGGCGGGGACAGGGAGTCAGCCCCAGCATTTT

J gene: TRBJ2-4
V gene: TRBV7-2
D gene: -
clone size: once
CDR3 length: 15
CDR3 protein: CASSPLAIGKNIQYF
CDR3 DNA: TGTGCCAGCAGCCCCTTAGCGATCGGCAAAAACATTCAGTACTTC

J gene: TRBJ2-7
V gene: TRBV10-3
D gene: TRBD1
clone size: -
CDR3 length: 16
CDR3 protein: CAISESSGTGKGEQYF
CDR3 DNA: TGTGCCATCAGTGAGTCGTCAGGGACAGGGAAAGGCGAGCAGTACTTC

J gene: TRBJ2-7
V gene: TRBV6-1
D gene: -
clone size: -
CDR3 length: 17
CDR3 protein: CASSEVRGRGVPNEQYF
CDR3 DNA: TGTGCCAGCAGTGAAGTGAGGGGCAGGGGGGTCCCTAACGAGCAGTACTTC

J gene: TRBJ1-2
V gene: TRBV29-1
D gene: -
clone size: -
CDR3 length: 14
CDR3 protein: CSVVETGAGYGYTF
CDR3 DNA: TGCAGCGTTGTCGAGACTGGTGCCGGCTATGGCTACACCTTC

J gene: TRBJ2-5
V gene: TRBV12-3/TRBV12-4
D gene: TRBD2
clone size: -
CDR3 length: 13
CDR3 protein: CASRPTSEETQYF
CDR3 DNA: TGTGCCAGCAGGCCGACTAGCGAAGAGACCCAGTACTTC

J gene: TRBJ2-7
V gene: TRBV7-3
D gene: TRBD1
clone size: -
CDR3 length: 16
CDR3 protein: CASSPGRGQGAGEQYF
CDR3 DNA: TGTGCCAGCAGCCCTGGGCGGGGACAGGGGGCGGGCGAGCAGTACTTC

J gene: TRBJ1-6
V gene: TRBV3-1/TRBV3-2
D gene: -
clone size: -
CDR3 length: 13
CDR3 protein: CASSQERGSPLHF
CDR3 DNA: TGTGCCAGCAGCCAAGAGCGGGGGTCACCCCTCCACTTT

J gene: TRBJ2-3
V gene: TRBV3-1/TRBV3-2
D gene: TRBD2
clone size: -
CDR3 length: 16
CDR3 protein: CASSQALGGSTDTQYF
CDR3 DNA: TGTGCCAGCAGCCAAGCATTGGGGGGGAGCACAGATACGCAGTATTTT

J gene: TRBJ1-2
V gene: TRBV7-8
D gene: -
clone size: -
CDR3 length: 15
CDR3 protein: CASSPTSRANYGYTF
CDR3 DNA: TGTGCCAGCAGCCCCACCTCTCGAGCTAACTATGGCTACACCTTC

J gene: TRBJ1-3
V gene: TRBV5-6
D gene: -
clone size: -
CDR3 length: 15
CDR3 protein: CASSADLLSGNTIYF
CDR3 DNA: TGTGCCAGCAGCGCGGACTTACTCTCTGGAAACACCATATATTTT

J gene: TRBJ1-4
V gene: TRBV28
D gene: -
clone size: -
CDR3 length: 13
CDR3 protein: CASRGAGNEKLFF
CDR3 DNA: TGTGCCAGCAGGGGAGCGGGTAATGAAAAACTGTTTTTT

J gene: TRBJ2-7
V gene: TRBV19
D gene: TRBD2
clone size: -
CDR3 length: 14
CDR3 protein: CASSSGRVAYEQYF
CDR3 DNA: TGTGCCAGTAGCAGCGGGAGGGTGGCGTACGAGCAGTACTTC

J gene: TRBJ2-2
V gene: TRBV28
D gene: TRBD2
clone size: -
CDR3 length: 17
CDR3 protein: CASSYPHGGALSGELFF
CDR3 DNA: TGTGCCAGCAGTTACCCCCACGGGGGGGCCCTCTCCGGGGAGCTGTTTTTT

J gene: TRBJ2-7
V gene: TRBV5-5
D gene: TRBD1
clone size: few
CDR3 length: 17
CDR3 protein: CASRPDPTGQRAYEQYF
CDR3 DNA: TGTGCCAGCAGACCGGACCCGACAGGGCAAAGGGCCTACGAGCAGTACTTC

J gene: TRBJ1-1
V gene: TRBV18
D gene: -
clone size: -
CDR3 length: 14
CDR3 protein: CASSRQGLNTEAFF
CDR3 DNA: TGTGCCAGCTCACGTCAGGGGTTGAACACTGAAGCTTTCTTT

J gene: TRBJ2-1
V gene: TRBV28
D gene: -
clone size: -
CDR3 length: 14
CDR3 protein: CASSPRQADNEQFF
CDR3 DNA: TGTGCCAGCAGTCCTCGACAGGCGGACAATGAGCAGTTCTTC

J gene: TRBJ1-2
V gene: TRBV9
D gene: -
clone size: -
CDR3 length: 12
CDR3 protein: CASSVDSYGYTF
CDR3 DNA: TGTGCCAGCAGCGTAGATAGCTATGGCTACACCTTC

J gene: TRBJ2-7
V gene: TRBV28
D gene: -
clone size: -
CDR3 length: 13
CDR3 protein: CAIDQGRAYEQYF
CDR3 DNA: TGTGCCATCGATCAGGGGAGAGCCTACGAGCAGTACTTC

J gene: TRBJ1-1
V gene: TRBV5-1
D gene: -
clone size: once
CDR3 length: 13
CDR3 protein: CATKGELNTEAFF
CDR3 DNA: TGCGCCACCAAGGGGGAGTTGAACACTGAAGCTTTCTTT

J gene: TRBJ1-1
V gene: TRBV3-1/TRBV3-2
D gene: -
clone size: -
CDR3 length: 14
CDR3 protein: CASSQGEGRSEAFF
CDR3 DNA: TGTGCCAGCAGCCAAGGTGAGGGTAGGTCTGAAGCTTTCTTT

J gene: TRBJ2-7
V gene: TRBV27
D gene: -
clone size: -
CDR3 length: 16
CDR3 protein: CASFMDYAIIPYEQYF
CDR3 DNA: TGTGCCAGCTTCATGGACTACGCTATTATCCCCTACGAGCAGTACTTC

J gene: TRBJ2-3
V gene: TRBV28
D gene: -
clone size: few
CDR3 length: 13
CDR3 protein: CASEVTGTDTQYF
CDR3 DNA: TGTGCCAGCGAGGTGACAGGTACAGATACGCAGTATTTT

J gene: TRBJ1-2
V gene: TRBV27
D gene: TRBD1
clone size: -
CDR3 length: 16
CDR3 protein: CASSSHPPGQRYGYTF
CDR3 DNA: TGTGCCAGCAGTTCCCACCCGCCGGGACAGCGTTATGGCTACACCTTC

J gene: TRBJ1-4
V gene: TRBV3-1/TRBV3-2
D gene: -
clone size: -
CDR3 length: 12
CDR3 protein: CASSQGSGKLFF
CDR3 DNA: TGTGCCAGCAGCCAGGGATCGGGGAAACTGTTTTTT

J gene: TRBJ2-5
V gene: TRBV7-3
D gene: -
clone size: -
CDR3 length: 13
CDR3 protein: CASSLWAGETQYF
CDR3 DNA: TGTGCCAGCAGCTTATGGGCGGGCGAGACCCAGTACTTC

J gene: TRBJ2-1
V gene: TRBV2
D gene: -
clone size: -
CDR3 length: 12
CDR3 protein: CASSLGYNEQFF
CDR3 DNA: TGTGCCAGCAGTCTCGGCTACAATGAGCAGTTCTTC

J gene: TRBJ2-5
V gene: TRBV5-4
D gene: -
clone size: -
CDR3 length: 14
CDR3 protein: CASSLQGVQETQYF
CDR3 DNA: TGTGCCAGCAGCTTACAAGGGGTTCAAGAGACCCAGTACTTC

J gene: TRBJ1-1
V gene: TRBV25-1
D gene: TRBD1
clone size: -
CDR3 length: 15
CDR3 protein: CASSAGTGVNTEAFF
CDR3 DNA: TGTGCCAGCAGTGCCGGGACAGGGGTGAACACTGAAGCTTTCTTT

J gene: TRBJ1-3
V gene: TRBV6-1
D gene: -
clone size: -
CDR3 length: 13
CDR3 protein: CASTHGGSNTIYF
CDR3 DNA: TGTGCCAGCACCCACGGGGGATCGAACACCATATATTTT

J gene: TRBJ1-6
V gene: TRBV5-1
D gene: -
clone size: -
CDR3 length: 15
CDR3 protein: CASSGRETYNSPLHF
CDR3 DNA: TGCGCCAGCAGCGGCCGGGAAACCTATAATTCACCCCTCCACTTT

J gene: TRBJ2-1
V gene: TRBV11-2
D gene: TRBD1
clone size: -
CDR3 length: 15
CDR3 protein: CASSLSQGLYNEQFF
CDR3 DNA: TGTGCCAGCAGCTTATCACAGGGGCTCTACAATGAGCAGTTCTTC

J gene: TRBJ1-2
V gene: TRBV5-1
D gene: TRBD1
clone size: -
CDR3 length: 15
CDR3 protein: CASSLRQGSPYGYTF
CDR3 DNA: TGCGCCAGCAGCTTGAGACAGGGGAGCCCCTATGGCTACACCTTC

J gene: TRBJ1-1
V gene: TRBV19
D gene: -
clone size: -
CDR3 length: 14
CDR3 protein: CASSITGQTREAFF
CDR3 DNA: TGTGCCAGTAGTATCACAGGGCAGACCCGCGAAGCTTTCTTT

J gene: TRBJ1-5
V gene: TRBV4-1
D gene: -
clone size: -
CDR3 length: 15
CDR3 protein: CASSQADISNQPQHF
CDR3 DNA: TGCGCCAGCAGCCAAGCGGACATTAGCAATCAGCCCCAGCATTTT

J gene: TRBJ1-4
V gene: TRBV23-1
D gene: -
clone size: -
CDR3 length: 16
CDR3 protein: CASSHFQAVPNEKLFF
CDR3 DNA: TGCGCCAGCAGTCATTTCCAAGCGGTGCCTAATGAAAAACTGTTTTTT

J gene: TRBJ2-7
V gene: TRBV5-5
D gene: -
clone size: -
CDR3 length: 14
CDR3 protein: CASRRDVEAYEQYF
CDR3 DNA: TGTGCCAGCAGGCGGGACGTGGAGGCCTACGAGCAGTACTTC

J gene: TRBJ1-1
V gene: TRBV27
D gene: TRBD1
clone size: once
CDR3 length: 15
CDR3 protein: CASSPLDRMNTEAFF
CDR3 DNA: TGTGCCAGCAGTCCCTTGGACAGGATGAACACTGAAGCTTTCTTT

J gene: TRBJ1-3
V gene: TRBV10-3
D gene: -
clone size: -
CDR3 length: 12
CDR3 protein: CAIKGSGNTIYF
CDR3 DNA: TGTGCCATCAAGGGGTCTGGAAACACCATATATTTT

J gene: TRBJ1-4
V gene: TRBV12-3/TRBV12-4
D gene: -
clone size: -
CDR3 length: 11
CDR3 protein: CASSFSRKLFF
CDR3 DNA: TGTGCCAGCAGTTTTTCGCGAAAACTGTTTTTT

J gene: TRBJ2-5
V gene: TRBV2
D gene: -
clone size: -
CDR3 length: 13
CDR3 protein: CASRSGDGGTQYF
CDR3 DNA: TGTGCCAGCAGGTCGGGGGATGGGGGGACCCAGTACTTC

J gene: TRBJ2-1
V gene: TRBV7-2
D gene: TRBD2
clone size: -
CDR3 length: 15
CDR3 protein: CASSRLAAIYNEQFF
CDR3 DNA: TGTGCCAGCAGTAGACTAGCGGCGATATACAATGAGCAGTTCTTC

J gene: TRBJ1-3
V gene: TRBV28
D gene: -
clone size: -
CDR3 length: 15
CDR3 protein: CASSLGPSSGNTIYF
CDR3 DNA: TGTGCCAGCAGTTTAGGGCCAAGCTCTGGAAACACCATATATTTT

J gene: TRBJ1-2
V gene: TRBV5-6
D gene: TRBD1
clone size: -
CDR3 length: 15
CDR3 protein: CASSKTTGGLSGYTF
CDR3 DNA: TGTGCCAGCAGCAAAACGACAGGGGGCCTGTCTGGCTACACCTTC

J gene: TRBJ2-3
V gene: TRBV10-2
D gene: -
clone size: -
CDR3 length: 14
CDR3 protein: CASRRGNREDTQYF
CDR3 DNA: TGCGCCAGCAGGAGGGGGAACAGGGAAGATACGCAGTATTTT

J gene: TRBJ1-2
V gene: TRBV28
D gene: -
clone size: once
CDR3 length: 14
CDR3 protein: CASRPVGGRYGYTF
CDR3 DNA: TGTGCCAGCAGACCGGTCGGGGGTCGCTATGGCTACACCTTC

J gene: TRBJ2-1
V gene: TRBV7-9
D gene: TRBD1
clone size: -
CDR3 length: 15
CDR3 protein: CASSAGQGPYNEQFF
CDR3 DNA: TGTGCCAGCAGCGCAGGACAGGGCCCCTACAATGAGCAGTTCTTC

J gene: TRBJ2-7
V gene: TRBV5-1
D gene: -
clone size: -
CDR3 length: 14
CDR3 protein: CASSLDGGMTEQYF
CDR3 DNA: TGCGCCAGCAGCTTGGACGGCGGTATGACCGAGCAGTACTTC

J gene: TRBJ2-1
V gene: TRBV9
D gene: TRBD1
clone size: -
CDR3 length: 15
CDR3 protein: CASSPPPGQYNEQFF
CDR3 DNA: TGTGCCAGCAGCCCCCCGCCGGGACAGTACAATGAGCAGTTCTTC

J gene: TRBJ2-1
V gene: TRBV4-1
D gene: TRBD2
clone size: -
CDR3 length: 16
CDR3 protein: CASSQDASGDYNEQFF
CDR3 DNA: TGCGCCAGCAGCCAAGATGCTAGCGGGGACTACAATGAGCAGTTCTTC

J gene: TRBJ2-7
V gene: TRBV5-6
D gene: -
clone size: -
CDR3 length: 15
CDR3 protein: CASSLAGTASYEQYF
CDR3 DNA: TGTGCCAGCAGCTTGGCCGGTACAGCCTCCTACGAGCAGTACTTC